The 26 T cell receptor beta chains below come from one sample, sequenced in a study of blood T cell repertoires in COVID-19 (dated by TCRdb to 2018 to 2020). Preparation of the library involved the immunoSEQ multiplex PCR assay. TCRdb stores this immuneACCESS table with in-frame sequences only. Part of the clones is absent; in the studies checked, under half of the shortfall reflects unresolved V genes, and no reason is known for the rest. The sample includes about 190,000 clones, with about 84% observed a single time. More than 4.5% of the sample is taken by the ten largest. Sequencing was carried out using peripheral blood. The receptors were sampled from a woman younger than 45 with acute or convalescent COVID-19.

The CDR3 spells CASVRQNTEAFF. The CDR3 DNA reads as TGTGCCAGCGTTAGACAGAACACTGAAGCTTTCTTT. The V and J genes are TRBV12-3 or TRBV12-4 and TRBJ1-1; D not resolved. V was trimmed by 8 bases and J by 1 base, leaving 8 bases between them. The CDR3 loop spans 12 amino acids.

This chain connects TRBV19 to TRBJ1-2; 7 bases agree with TRBD1. The CDR3 extends over 14 amino acids. The trim removed 5 bases at V and 7 bases at J, leaving 10 bases unmatched. Germline lookup yields CDR1 LNHDA and CDR2 SQIVND (reference sequence). Written as DNA, the CDR3 is TGTGCCAGTAGTGCGCTAACAGGGGCCGGTGGCTACACCTTC. The encoded protein is CASSALTGAGGYTF.

This sequence joins TRBV28 and TRBJ1-1; D perhaps matches TRBD1 (6 bases). V lost 6 bases, J lost 5 bases, and 10 bases lay in between. This CDR3 spans 12 amino acids. Germline V CDR1 and CDR2: MDHEN, SYDVKM. CDR3 DNA: TGTGCCAGCAGGTTAACAGGGACTGAAGCTTTCTTT. It specifies CASRLTGTEAFF.

The V and J genes are TRBV5-1 and TRBJ2-3; the match to TRBD1 covers 9 bases. The CDR3 spans 16 residues. The germline gives CDR1 SGHRS, CDR2 YFSETQ. With 5 bases clipped from V and 4 bases from J, the junction kept 11 bases outside the gene matches. The CDR3 DNA reads TGCGCCAGCAGTACGGGGTACAGGGGGCTTTCAGATACGCAGTATTTT. This encodes CASSTGYRGLSDTQYF.

The chain joins TRBV4-1 to TRBJ1-1, with 9 positions matching TRBD1. This CDR3 contains 16 residues. Trimming removed 1 base from V and 3 bases from J; junction bases left unmatched: 6. The germline gives CDR1 MGHRA, CDR2 YSYEKL. CDR3 protein: CASSQGWDRAYTEAFF. The CDR3 nucleotides read TGCGCCAGCAGCCAAGGTTGGGACAGGGCCTACACTGAAGCTTTCTTT.

This clone is a singleton in its sample. V usage is TRBV5-1 and J usage is TRBJ1-2; D may be TRBD1 (6 bases). In germline, CDR1 is SGHRS, CDR2 YFSETQ. V was clipped by 3 bases and J by 8 bases, with 8 bases between them. CDR3 size: 11 residues. The CDR3 reads CASSSDRGYTF. Written as DNA, the CDR3 is TGCGCCAGCAGCTCGGACAGAGGCTACACCTTC.

The chain uses TRBV5-1 and TRBJ2-1; no firm D call. Germline V gene data show CDR1 as SGHRS and CDR2 as YFSETQ. V was trimmed by 0 bases and J by 7 bases, leaving 14 bases between them. There are 15 residues in the CDR3. The CDR3 nucleotides read TGCGCCAGCAGCTTGGCGGCAGGCCCTACTAATGAGCAGTTCTTC. Translation: CASSLAAGPTNEQFF. The variable domain in full, completed from reference TRBV5-1 and TRBJ2-1, reads KAGVTQTPRYLIKTRGQQVTLSCSPISGHRSVSWYQQTPGQGLQFLFEYFSETQRNKGNFPGRFSGRQFSNSRSEMNVSTLELGDSALYLCASSLAAGPTNEQFFGPGTRLTVL.

This rearrangement joins TRBV19 to TRBJ2-7, with 11 bases that match TRBD1. There are 16 residues in the CDR3. V was pared by 9 bases and J by 4 bases, with 14 bases of the junction left unmatched. CDR1 is LNHDA and CDR2 is SQIVND in the germline V gene (reference sequence). This CDR3 is CASTTGWGQGEYEQYF. The CDR3 DNA sequence: TGTGCCAGCACAACTGGATGGGGACAGGGGGAATACGAGCAGTACTTC. The whole variable domain, filled in from reference TRBV19 and TRBJ2-7, reads DGGITQSPKYLFRKEGQNVTLSCEQNLNHDAMYWYRQDPGQGLRLIYYSQIVNDFQKGDIAEGYSVSREKKESFPLTVTSAQKNPTAFYLCASTTGWGQGEYEQYFGPGTRLTVT.

This clone was detected a few times. J is TRBJ2-7 and V is TRBV4-3, with TRBD2 matching 8 bases. Germline trimming cut 0 bases from V and 0 bases from J; bases unmatched to any gene: 10. The length of the CDR3 is 18 residues. Germline values: CDR1 LGHNA, CDR2 YSLEER. CDR3: CASSQEIVIAGGSYEQYF. For the CDR3, the DNA is TGCGCCAGCAGCCAAGAAATAGTGATCGCGGGAGGCTCCTACGAGCAGTACTTC.

This chain uses TRBV11-2 with TRBJ2-2, with TRBD1 matching over 8 bases. The trim removed 8 bases at V and 4 bases at J, leaving 9 bases unmatched. Germline CDR1 is SGHAT and CDR2 is FQNNGV. The CDR3 runs to 15 residues. CDR3 loop: CASDIGQGITGELFF. The CDR3, as DNA: TGTGCCAGCGACATAGGACAGGGTATCACCGGGGAGCTGTTTTTT.

The chain has TRBV12-3 or TRBV12-4 and TRBJ1-4; D gene ambiguous. Trimming took 7 bases from V and 11 from J, leaving 14 bases between them. The CDR3 runs 12 residues. The CDR3 region is CASTSGGGKLFF. CDR3 in DNA: TGTGCCAGCACCTCAGGTGGTGGGAAACTGTTTTTT.

This chain links TRBV25-1 with TRBJ1-2, with 10 bases matching TRBD1. The germline gives CDR1 MGHDK, CDR2 SYGVNS. This CDR3 has 14 residues. Trimming at V came to 4 bases and at J to 4 bases, leaving 3 bases not matched to a gene. The CDR3 sequence is CASSGTGGSYGYTF. CDR3 coding DNA: TGTGCCAGCAGTGGGACAGGGGGGAGCTATGGCTACACCTTC.

This clone showed up just once. The genes are TRBV20-1 and TRBJ2-7; D gene uncertain. The germline CDR1 and CDR2 sequences are DFQATT and SNEGSKA (reference sequence). This CDR3 has 11 residues. The germline V and J ends were trimmed by 7 bases and 7 bases, with 14 bases remaining between them. The CDR3 sequence: CSEHESPEQYF. CDR3 coding DNA: TGCAGTGAACATGAATCCCCAGAGCAGTACTTC.

This clone was seen once. Other DNA sequences in this sample translate to the same CDR3. This chain uses TRBV15 with TRBJ1-4; TRBD1 matches 11 bases. CDR1 and CDR2 from the germline V gene are LNHNV and YYDKDF (reference sequence). The CDR3 sequence is 15 residues long. J lost 7 bases, V lost 3 bases, and 4 bases had no gene match. The CDR3 nucleotides are TGTGCCACCAGCAGGGACAGGGGGCTTGGTGAAAAACTGTTTTTT. Translating it yields CATSRDRGLGEKLFF.

The chain carries TRBV19 and TRBJ1-1; D gene uncertain. Germline-derived CDR1 and CDR2 are LNHDA and SQIVND (reference sequence). The CDR3 is made up of 14 amino acids. The V end lost 1 base, the J end lost 1 base, and 7 bases lay between the germline ends. CDR3 loop: CASSIVAGNTEAFF. The CDR3 region has the DNA TGTGCCAGTAGTATAGTGGCAGGGAACACTGAAGCTTTCTTT.

This chain links TRBV7-9 with TRBJ1-5; 9 bases are a match to TRBD1. J was trimmed by 7 bases and V by 5 bases; bases with no gene match: 6. This CDR3 is built from 14 residues. The germline CDR1 and CDR2 sequences are SEHNR and FQNEAQ (reference sequence). CDR3 sequence reads: CASSLPDRGQPQHF. For the CDR3, the DNA is TGTGCCAGCAGCCTTCCTGACAGGGGGCAGCCCCAGCATTTT.

The chain is built from TRBV6-5 and TRBJ1-6; D not certain. V gave up 2 bases and J gave up 7 bases, with 9 bases separating them. The CDR3 is 14 residues long. Germline-derived CDR1 and CDR2 are MNHEY and SVGAGI. CDR3 loop: CASSYGRGNSPLHF. The CDR3 DNA reads TGTGCCAGCAGTTACGGGCGGGGAAATTCACCCCTCCACTTT.

V gene TRBV29-1 combines with J gene TRBJ1-4, with 7 bases that match TRBD1. The V segment lost 5 bases and the J segment 8 bases; nucleotides outside the gene matches: 11. The CDR3 runs to 14 residues. Germline assignment: CDR1 SQVTM and CDR2 ANQGSEA. CDR3 amino acids: CSVRYGTAGEKLFF. The CDR3 nucleotides are TGCAGCGTTCGTTACGGGACAGCCGGGGAAAAACTGTTTTTT.

CDR3 in DNA: TGTGCCAGCAAGGACAGGGGAGGCGAGCAGTACTTC. This translates into CASKDRGGEQYF. The chain recombines TRBV6-5 with TRBJ2-7, with 9 bases matching TRBD1. V shed 7 bases, J shed 6 bases, and the junction held 4 bases outside the gene matches. This CDR3 is built from 12 residues. Germline loops: CDR1 MNHEY, CDR2 SVGAGI.

This chain links TRBV27 with TRBJ2-1; 8 bases align to TRBD1. V lost 3 bases, J lost 5 bases, and 9 bases stayed unmatched. The CDR3 extends over 16 amino acids. CDR1 and CDR2 from the germline V gene are MNHEY and SMNVEV (reference sequence). CDR3 DNA sequence: TGTGCCAGCAGTTTCGCCTGGACAGGGAGGAACAATGAGCAGTTCTTC. Amino acids: CASSFAWTGRNNEQFF.

This sequence joins TRBV5-4 and TRBJ2-1; D is possibly TRBD1 (5 bases). This CDR3 is built from 16 residues. Per germline, CDR1 SGHNT and CDR2 YYREEE (reference sequence). The V gene lost 0 bases and the J gene lost 4 bases, with 14 bases spanning the gap. In DNA, the CDR3 is TGTGCCAGCAGCTTGGAATCAAGGGGCAGTTACAATGAGCAGTTCTTC. Its protein is CASSLESRGSYNEQFF.

V gene TRBV7-6 combines with J gene TRBJ1-1, with TRBD1 identical over 7 bases. The CDR3 is made up of 18 amino acids. The V and J ends lost 3 bases and 1 base, in that order; junction bases with no gene match: 14. CDR1 is SGHVS, CDR2 FNYEAQ, per germline. CDR3 region: CASSLETGLSWRNTEAFF. As DNA, the CDR3 is TGTGCCAGCAGCTTGGAGACAGGGTTGTCTTGGCGGAACACTGAAGCTTTCTTT.

J is TRBJ1-6 and V is TRBV28; D is ambiguous. This CDR3 is 14 amino acids long. V lost 3 bases, J lost 9 bases, and 12 bases lay in between. The germline V gene has CDR1 MDHEN and CDR2 SYDVKM. The CDR3 loop is CASSFQLASSPLHF. The CDR3 DNA is TGTGCCAGCAGTTTCCAGTTGGCCAGTTCACCCCTCCACTTT.

The genes are TRBV28 and TRBJ2-1; 10 bases fit TRBD1. Germline V gene data show CDR1 as MDHEN and CDR2 as SYDVKM. Trimming took 4 bases from V and 5 from J; bases not matched to a gene: 8. The CDR3 has 16 amino acids. This chain's CDR3 is CASSYHLGTGDNEQFF. Written as DNA, the CDR3 is TGTGCCAGCAGTTATCACCTCGGGACAGGGGACAATGAGCAGTTCTTC.

The CDR3 DNA reads as TGTGCCAGCAGCTTACGGGGGACTCCGGCCTACGAGCAGTACTTC. It specifies CASSLRGTPAYEQYF. The chain couples TRBV11-2 to TRBJ2-7; possible D gene TRBD2, 6 bases. The CDR3 consists of 15 residues. The V gene's germline CDR1 is SGHAT and CDR2 FQNNGV. Trimming stripped 2 bases from V and 2 bases from J, with 13 bases between.

V and J are TRBV29-1 and TRBJ2-2; TRBD2 matches at 9 bases. This CDR3 contains 14 residues. The germline V gene encodes CDR1 SQVTM and CDR2 ANQGSEA. With 6 bases clipped from V and 5 bases from J, the junction kept 7 bases outside the gene matches. This CDR3 reads CSVSPGLATGELFF. The CDR3 DNA follows: TGCAGCGTCTCCCCGGGACTAGCAACCGGGGAGCTGTTTTTT.